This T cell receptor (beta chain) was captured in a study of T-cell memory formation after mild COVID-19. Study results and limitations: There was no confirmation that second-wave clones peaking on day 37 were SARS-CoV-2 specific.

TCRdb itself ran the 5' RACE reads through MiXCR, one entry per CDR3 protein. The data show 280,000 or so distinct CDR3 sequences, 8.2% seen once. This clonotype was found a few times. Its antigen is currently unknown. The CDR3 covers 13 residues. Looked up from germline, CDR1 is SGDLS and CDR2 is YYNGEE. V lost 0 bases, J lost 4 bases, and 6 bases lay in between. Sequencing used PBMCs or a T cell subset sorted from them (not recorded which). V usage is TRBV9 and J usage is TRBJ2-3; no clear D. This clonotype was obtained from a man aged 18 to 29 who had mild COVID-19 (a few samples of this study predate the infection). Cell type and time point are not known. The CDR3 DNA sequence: TGTGCCAGCAGCGTAGTAGAGTCAGATACGCAGTATTTT. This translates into CASSVVESDTQYF.